Each of the 14 T cell receptor beta chains below was sequenced from the same sample in a study of neoadjuvant anti-PD-1 for oral cavity cancer. Sequencing used immunoSEQ multiplex PCR; TCRdb keeps in-frame clones, though not all of them. The sample has some 33,000 clones; more than 75% are singletons. The sample consisted of PBMCs, taken before nivolumab (anti-PD-1) treatment. The source of these receptors is a person aged 35-80 years with oral cavity squamous cell carcinoma.

This chain links TRBV7-2 with TRBJ2-1, with TRBD2 identical over 10 bases. This CDR3 spans 16 amino acids. CDR1 and CDR2 (germline): SGHTA, FQGNSA. Trimming cost V 6 bases and J 1 base; bases outside gene matches: 6. Here the CDR3 DNA reads TGTGCCAGCAGATCCCCACTAGCGGGGTCCTACAATGAGCAGTTCTTC. Translation gives CASRSPLAGSYNEQFF.

The chain is built from TRBV11-2 and TRBJ1-6; no clear D gene. Germline V gene sequence: CDR1 SGHAT, CDR2 FQNNGV. The CDR3 has 13 amino acids. V dropped 0 bases and J dropped 7 bases, with 4 bases sitting between them. The CDR3 region is CASSLDRNSPLHF. The DNA of the CDR3 is TGTGCCAGCAGCTTAGACAGGAATTCACCCCTCCACTTT. The full variable domain, completed using reference TRBV11-2 and TRBJ1-6, is EAGVAQSPRYKIIEKRQSVAFWCNPISGHATLYWYQQILGQGPKLLIQFQNNGVVDDSQLPKDRFSAERLKGVDSTLKIQPAKLEDSAVYLCASSLDRNSPLHFGNGTRLTVT.

This clone was recorded once. The J gene is TRBJ2-1, the V gene TRBV7-2; 12 bases line up with TRBD2. The CDR3 length is 16 residues. Germline CDR1 and CDR2: SGHTA and FQGNSA. The trim removed 6 bases at V and 7 bases at J, leaving 10 bases unmatched. In DNA, the CDR3 is TGTGCCAGCAGTGCTACCCTAGCGGGGGGGCTTAATGAGCAGTTCTTC. Its protein product is CASSATLAGGLNEQFF.

V usage is TRBV5-1 and J usage is TRBJ1-1; no reliable D call. The CDR3 has 14 amino acids. CDR1 is SGHRS and CDR2 is YFSETQ in the germline V gene. V was pared by 4 bases and J by 1 base, with 11 bases between. The CDR3 DNA is TGCGCCAGCAGCACGGGCGAGGGGAACACTGAAGCTTTCTTT. Protein product: CASSTGEGNTEAFF.

The rearrangement joins TRBV7-6 to TRBJ2-1; TRBD2 might be the D (7 bases). The CDR3 consists of 15 residues. V was trimmed by 5 bases and J by 8 bases, leaving 19 bases between them. Per germline, CDR1 SGHVS and CDR2 FNYEAQ. The CDR3 reads CASSDIQGGLYEQFF. The CDR3 nucleotides are TGTGCCAGCAGCGACATACAGGGAGGGCTGTATGAGCAGTTCTTC.

This clone was detected once. The V and J genes are TRBV5-6 and TRBJ2-1, with D possibly matching TRBD1 (5 bases). Germline CDR1 and CDR2: SGHDT and YYEEEE. V lost 0 bases and J lost 2, with 9 bases in between. CDR3 size: 15 residues. The CDR3 nucleotides read TGTGCCAGCAGCTTGGGTAGGGGAACCTACAATGAGCAGTTCTTC. Its translation: CASSLGRGTYNEQFF.

The chain joins TRBV4-2 to TRBJ2-1; a weak D match, TRBD2 (6 bases). V was pared by 4 bases and J by 9 bases, with 13 bases between. CDR3 length: 13 residues. Germline loops: CDR1 LGHNA, CDR2 YNFKEQ. The CDR3 reads CASSPPEGLEQFF. DNA of the CDR3: TGTGCCAGCAGCCCCCCGGAGGGCCTTGAGCAGTTCTTC.

This clone has just one count. This chain uses TRBV7-9 with TRBJ2-7, with 11 bases aligning to TRBD2. The germline V gene has CDR1 SEHNR and CDR2 FQNEAQ (reference sequence). This CDR3 has 15 residues. The trim removed 1 base at V and 4 bases at J, leaving 3 bases unmatched. The CDR3 region is CASSLVRLAGYEQYF. CDR3 nucleotides: TGTGCCAGCAGCTTAGTAAGACTAGCGGGGTACGAGCAGTACTTC.

V usage is TRBV29-1 and J usage is TRBJ1-2; a weak D match, TRBD1 (6 bases). From germline, CDR1 is SQVTM and CDR2 ANQGSEA. The CDR3 length is 15 residues. V was pared by 7 bases and J by 5 bases, with 23 bases between. For the CDR3, the DNA is TGCAGCGCCACAGGCAGGGGATTGGGTCTATATGGCTACACCTTC. The encoded protein is CSATGRGLGLYGYTF.

The chain couples TRBV7-7 to TRBJ1-5; no firm D call. The CDR3 is 14 amino acids. Trimming took 7 bases from V and 7 from J, leaving 17 bases between them. In germline, CDR1 is SSHAT, CDR2 FNYEAQ (reference sequence). CDR3 sequence (DNA): TGTGCCAGCAACCAGTCCAGTCCTGGGCAGCCCCAGCATTTT. Translation: CASNQSSPGQPQHF.

The CDR3, as DNA: TGTGCCAGCAGCGTACGGGACAGGAACACTGAAGCTTTCTTT. Translating it yields CASSVRDRNTEAFF. The gene calls are TRBV9 and TRBJ1-1; TRBD1 agrees at 7 bases. Germline assignment: CDR1 SGDLS and CDR2 YYNGEE. The CDR3 is 14 amino acids. V lost 1 base and J lost 1; bases outside the gene matches: 1.

The chain's CDR3 is CASSFGTGLPPEQYF. As DNA, the CDR3 is TGTGCCAGCAGCTTCGGGACAGGGCTGCCCCCCGAGCAGTACTTC. The rearrangement links TRBV7-2 to TRBJ2-7, with TRBD1 matching over 9 bases. Germline lookup yields CDR1 SGHTA and CDR2 FQGNSA. The CDR3 is made up of 15 amino acids. Losses at the gene ends were 3 bases for V and 6 bases for J; bases not matched to a gene: 9.

This sequence joins TRBV6-6 and TRBJ1-4; D is perhaps TRBD1 (6 bases). V was clipped by 6 bases and J by 5 bases, with 7 bases between them. The CDR3 has 12 residues. Germline CDR1 is MNHNY and CDR2 is SVGAGI (reference sequence). CDR3 protein: CASRGGNEKLFF. Written as DNA, the CDR3 is TGTGCCAGCAGAGGGGGAAATGAAAAACTGTTTTTT.

This rearrangement joins TRBV27 to TRBJ2-3; D is uncertain. The V and J ends lost 4 bases and 0 bases respectively, with 11 bases between them. This CDR3 is built from 15 residues. Germline V gene sequence: CDR1 MNHEY, CDR2 SMNVEV (reference sequence). The CDR3 DNA reads as TGTGCCAGCAGTTGGTCGGGCAGGAGCACAGATACGCAGTATTTT. Amino acid sequence: CASSWSGRSTDTQYF.